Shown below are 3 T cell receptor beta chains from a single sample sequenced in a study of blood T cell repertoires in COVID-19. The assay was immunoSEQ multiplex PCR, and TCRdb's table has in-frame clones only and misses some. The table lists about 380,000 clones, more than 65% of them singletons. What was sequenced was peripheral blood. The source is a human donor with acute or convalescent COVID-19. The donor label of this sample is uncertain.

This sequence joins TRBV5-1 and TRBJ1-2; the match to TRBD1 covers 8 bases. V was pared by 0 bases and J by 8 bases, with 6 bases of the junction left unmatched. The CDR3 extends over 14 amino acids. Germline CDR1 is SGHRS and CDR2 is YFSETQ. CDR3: CASSLDRGAGGYTF. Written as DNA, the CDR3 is TGCGCCAGCAGCTTGGACAGGGGGGCCGGGGGCTACACCTTC. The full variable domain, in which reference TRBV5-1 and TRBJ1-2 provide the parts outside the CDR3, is KAGVTQTPRYLIKTRGQQVTLSCSPISGHRSVSWYQQTPGQGLQFLFEYFSETQRNKGNFPGRFSGRQFSNSRSEMNVSTLELGDSALYLCASSLDRGAGGYTFGSGTRLTVV.

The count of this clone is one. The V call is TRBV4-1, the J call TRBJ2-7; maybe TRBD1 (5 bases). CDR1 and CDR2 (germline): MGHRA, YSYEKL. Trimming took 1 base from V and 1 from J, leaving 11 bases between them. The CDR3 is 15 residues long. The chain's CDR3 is CASSQAIQGSYEQYF. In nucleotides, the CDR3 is TGCGCCAGCAGCCAAGCGATCCAGGGTTCCTACGAGCAGTACTTC.

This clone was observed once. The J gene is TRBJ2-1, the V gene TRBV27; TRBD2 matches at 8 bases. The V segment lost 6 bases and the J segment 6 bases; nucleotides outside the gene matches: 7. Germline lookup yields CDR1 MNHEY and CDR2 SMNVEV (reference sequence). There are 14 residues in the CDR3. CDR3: CASSLAGPSNEQFF. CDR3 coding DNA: TGTGCCAGCAGCTTAGCGGGACCCTCCAATGAGCAGTTCTTC.